The 8 T cell receptor beta chains in this list originate from one sample, sequenced in a study of blood T cell repertoires in COVID-19. Sequencing was performed with immunoSEQ multiplex PCR; in TCRdb, only in-frame clones are kept and a portion is missing. The repertoire holds 250,000 to 300,000 clones, with 80% to 95% as singletons. Sequencing was done on a sample of PBMCs or T cells enriched from blood (not recorded which). The receptor source for this set is a woman aged 25 to 39 who had recovered from COVID-19.

This chain joins TRBV4-3 and TRBJ2-5; D unresolved. Germline-derived CDR1 and CDR2 are LGHNA and YSLEER. This CDR3 spans 12 amino acids. Trimming shortened V by 0 bases and J by 7 bases, and 6 bases separated the two germline ends. The CDR3 region has the DNA TGCGCCAGCAGCCAAGAGAGAGGGACCCAGTACTTC. Its translation is CASSQERGTQYF.

This chain links TRBV28 with TRBJ2-3; 9 nucleotides agree with TRBD1. The V segment lost 6 bases and the J segment 3 bases; nucleotides outside the gene matches: 7. The CDR3 extends over 15 amino acids. Germline V gives CDR1 MDHEN, CDR2 SYDVKM. The CDR3 nucleotides read TGTGCCAGCAGCATAACAGACAGGGGGACAGATACGCAGTATTTT. Its translation: CASSITDRGTDTQYF.

The rearrangement uses TRBV3-1 (or the pseudogene TRBV3-2) and TRBJ2-1; tentative D call: TRBD1 (5 bases). The length of the CDR3 is 15 residues. Germline V gene sequence: CDR1 LGHDT, CDR2 YNNKEL (reference sequence). Trimming took 1 base from V and 8 from J, leaving 15 bases between them. The CDR3, as DNA: TGTGCCAGCAGCCAAGTGAAGGCAGGGTGGTATGAGCAGTTCTTC. Amino acids: CASSQVKAGWYEQFF.

The V gene is TRBV3-1 (or the pseudogene TRBV3-2), the J gene TRBJ2-1; 12 nucleotides match TRBD2. The CDR3 length is 16 residues. J gave up 6 bases and V 0 bases, and 3 bases lay outside the gene matches. CDR1 and CDR2 (germline): LGHDT, YNNKEL (reference sequence). The CDR3, as DNA: TGTGCCAGCAGCCAAGATCCACTAGCGGGAGGCAATGAGCAGTTCTTC. Protein product: CASSQDPLAGGNEQFF.

The V gene is TRBV6-5, the J gene TRBJ2-7, with 8 positions matching TRBD2. The V and J ends lost 2 bases and 6 bases, in that order; junction bases with no gene match: 3. CDR3 length: 13 residues. The V gene's germline CDR1 is MNHEY and CDR2 SVGAGI. The CDR3 DNA reads as TGTGCCAGCAGTTACCCCGGGAGGGGCGAGCAGTACTTC. Its translation is CASSYPGRGEQYF.

The chain carries TRBV4-2 and TRBJ2-3, with unresolved D. From germline, CDR1 is LGHNA and CDR2 YNFKEQ. The CDR3 totals 14 residues. Deletions cut 1 base from V and 2 bases from J, with 7 bases between. The CDR3 DNA is TGTGCCAGCAGCCAAGTTGCGGACACAGATACGCAGTATTTT. It codes for CASSQVADTDTQYF.

The V call is TRBV10-3, the J call TRBJ1-5; 8 nucleotides match TRBD1. CDR1 and CDR2 (germline): ENHRY, SYGVKD. The CDR3 is 17 residues long. Germline trimming cut 4 bases from V and 0 bases from J; bases unmatched to any gene: 8. CDR3 in DNA: TGTGCCATCAGTGCGGACAGGGCCCCCCATAGCAATCAGCCCCAGCATTTT. It codes for CAISADRAPHSNQPQHF.

This chain joins TRBV28 and TRBJ2-3; TRBD2 matches 15 bases. Germline assignment: CDR1 MDHEN and CDR2 SYDVKM. V was pared by 4 bases and J by 3 bases, with 8 bases of the junction left unmatched. This CDR3 is 18 amino acids long. The CDR3 protein is CASSSGLAGGRATDTQYF. The CDR3 DNA is TGTGCCAGCAGTTCAGGACTAGCGGGAGGGAGGGCTACAGATACGCAGTATTTT.